The 10 T cell receptor beta chains presented below share a single source sample, sequenced in a study of post-analysis software for immune sequencing data. Their specific antigens are unknown. Researchers reported that TCR beta cDNA libraries carried unique molecular identifiers. One entry per CDR3 protein, called by TCRdb with MiXCR from the PCR reads. The data contain some 500,000 distinct CDR3 sequences, approximately 45% of them seen just once; the ten biggest clones take up about 12%. General observations from the study: The study found TRBV5-6, TRBV5-1 and TRBV20-1 among about five TRBV segments more frequent in patients than controls.

The specimen sequenced was blood. These receptors all stem from a girl under 18 with multiple sclerosis.

The CDR3 sequence is CASSLTGGFNYGYTF. In DNA form, the CDR3 reads TGCGCCAGCAGCTTGACAGGGGGGTTTAACTATGGCTACACCTTC. V usage is TRBV5-1 and J usage is TRBJ1-2; TRBD1 agrees at 8 bases. With 1 base clipped from V and 1 base from J, the junction kept 3 bases outside the gene matches. CDR1 SGHRS and CDR2 YFSETQ come from the germline V gene. The CDR3 length is 15 residues.

There are a few counts of this clonotype. The chain recombines TRBV7-9 with TRBJ1-2; no definite D call. The germline CDR1 and CDR2 sequences are SEHNR and FQNEAQ (reference sequence). Trimming took 1 base from V and 7 from J, leaving 7 bases between them. The CDR3 runs 12 residues. As DNA, the CDR3 is TGTGCCAGCAGCTTAGGAAAGCTTGGCTACACCTTC. Its protein product is CASSLGKLGYTF.

This chain connects TRBV7-3 to TRBJ1-2, with D possibly matching TRBD1 (5 bases). In germline, CDR1 is SGHTA, CDR2 FQGTGA. Trimming pared 5 bases from V and 7 bases from J, leaving 14 bases between. The CDR3 has 13 residues. CDR3 sequence: CASSLGTGVGYTF. The CDR3 coding sequence is TGTGCCAGCAGCCTCGGGACCGGGGTTGGCTACACCTTC.

The rearrangement joins TRBV15 to TRBJ1-2, with 7 bases aligning to TRBD1. The CDR3 is made up of 14 amino acids. CDR1 and CDR2 (germline): LNHNV, YYDKDF (reference sequence). J was trimmed by 1 base and V by 4 bases; bases with no gene match: 3. In nucleotides, the CDR3 is TGTGCCACCAGCAAGGACAGGCGTAACTATGGCTACACCTTC. Translating gives CATSKDRRNYGYTF.

The rearrangement uses TRBV30 and TRBJ2-1; D call uncertain. V lost 1 base and J 8 bases, leaving 6 bases between the germline ends. This CDR3 has 11 residues. Germline V lookup: CDR1 GTSNPN, CDR2 SVGIG (reference sequence). The chain's CDR3 is CAWSAYDEQFF. CDR3 nucleotides: TGTGCCTGGAGTGCGTACGATGAGCAGTTCTTC.

Here the CDR3 DNA reads TGCAGTGCTAGTGGCGGCGGGAGGCCAGTAGAGAATGAGCAGTTCTTC. Translating it yields CSASGGGRPVENEQFF. The chain has TRBV20-1 and TRBJ2-1; 8 bases agree with TRBD2. This CDR3 region has 16 residues. The V gene end was trimmed by 3 bases and the J gene end by 7 bases; junction bases not matched to a gene: 14. From germline, CDR1 is DFQATT and CDR2 SNEGSKA (reference sequence).

About this clonotype itself: A read error may account for a junction end that differs from germline. V gene TRBV6-5 combines with J gene TRBJ2-5, with 9 bases matching TRBD2. The CDR3 has 19 residues. Germline values: CDR1 MNHEY, CDR2 SVGAGI. CDR3 sequence reads: CASGYLVWLASGIKETQYF. CDR3 in DNA: TGTGCCAGCGGTTACTTGGTTTGGCTCGCTAGCGGGATCAAAGAGACCCAGTACTTC.

This clonotype came up a few times. The germline gene is not matched at one end of the junction; a read error may be the cause. The chain uses TRBV5-1 and TRBJ2-7; D is possibly TRBD2 (5 bases). Germline lookup yields CDR1 SGHRS and CDR2 YFSETQ. The CDR3 is 14 residues long. The CDR3 loop is CASSFVAEAGERYF. The CDR3 coding sequence is TGCGCCAGCAGCTTCGTCGCGGAGGCGGGCGAGCGGTACTTC.

The J gene is TRBJ1-1, the V gene TRBV4-1; D unclear. This CDR3 is 12 amino acids long. Trimming pared 2 bases from V and 8 bases from J, leaving 9 bases between. The V gene's germline CDR1 is MGHRA and CDR2 YSYEKL. The chain's CDR3 is CASSQPPSEAFF. The CDR3, as DNA: TGCGCCAGCAGCCAACCCCCCTCAGAAGCTTTCTTT.

The rearrangement joins TRBV29-1 to TRBJ2-7; maybe TRBD1 (6 bases). Germline loops: CDR1 SQVTM, CDR2 ANQGSEA. Trimming removed 3 bases from V and 4 bases from J, with 13 bases in between. This CDR3 is 13 amino acids long. CDR3 in amino acids: CSVEGHSPYEQYF. DNA for the CDR3: TGCAGCGTTGAGGGACACTCCCCTTACGAGCAGTACTTC.